The next 14 T cell receptor beta chains were all read from a single sample in a study of regulatory T cells in long-lasting Graves disease. Assembly of TCR beta libraries relied on iRepertoire HTBI primers together with Arm-PCR of CDR3 regions. MiXCR, applied by TCRdb to the multiplex PCR reads, yields one record per CDR3 protein. The sample yields hundreds of thousands of distinct CDR3 sequences, 20% to 25% seen once. Described time point: persistent/refractory GD, antithyroid drugs over 5 years with positive TRAb. Extracted RNA from PBMCs served as the source of the TCR library. This specimen was peripheral blood mononuclear cells (PBMCs), taken when the disease was refractory, from a patient treated with antithyroid drugs. Receptors originate from a female donor with Graves disease.

This clonotype has ten or more counts. The rearrangement links TRBV7-2 to TRBJ1-2; no definite D call. Trimming stripped 2 bases from V and 6 bases from J, with 16 bases between. The CDR3 loop spans 15 amino acids. Germline CDR1 and CDR2: SGHTA and FQGNSA. The CDR3 sequence: CASSLYAARLDGYTF. The CDR3 DNA follows: TGTGCCAGCAGCTTATATGCAGCGAGATTAGATGGCTACACCTTC.

The V call is TRBV5-1, the J call TRBJ1-1, with no clear D. Trimming took 7 bases from V and 1 from J, leaving 11 bases between them. This CDR3 has 13 residues. Looked up from germline, CDR1 is SGHRS and CDR2 is YFSETQ. DNA of the CDR3: TGCGCCAGCTACGAACTAACGAACACTGAAGCTTTCTTT. Its translation is CASYELTNTEAFF. The full variable domain, its missing parts supplied by reference TRBV5-1 and TRBJ1-1, is KAGVTQTPRYLIKTRGQQVTLSCSPISGHRSVSWYQQTPGQGLQFLFEYFSETQRNKGNFPGRFSGRQFSNSRSEMNVSTLELGDSALYLCASYELTNTEAFFGQGTRLTVV.

This clonotype was observed a handful of times. This chain's CDR3 is CASSQAARPIYGYTF. The CDR3 DNA follows: TGTGCCAGCAGCCAAGCAGCCAGGCCGATCTATGGCTACACCTTC. This chain joins TRBV14 and TRBJ1-2; D is unresolved. This CDR3 comprises 15 residues. V lost 1 base and J lost 4, with 13 bases in between. The germline CDR1 and CDR2 sequences are SGHDN and FVKESK.

This clonotype was recorded at least ten times. The chain employs TRBV5-4 and TRBJ2-5, with D unclear. CDR3 length: 13 residues. With 5 bases removed from V and 5 bases from J, the gap between germline ends came to 13 bases. Germline-derived CDR1 and CDR2 are SGHNT and YYREEE (reference sequence). The CDR3 spells CASSLPGGETQYF. CDR3 bases: TGTGCCAGCAGTCTTCCGGGTGGGGAGACCCAGTACTTC.

There are a few counts of this clonotype. The chain is built from TRBV27 and TRBJ2-1; D ambiguous. This CDR3 is built from 14 residues. Germline lookup yields CDR1 MNHEY and CDR2 SMNVEV (reference sequence). Deletions cut 6 bases from V and 0 bases from J, with 9 bases between. The CDR3 here is CASRKSDSYNEQFF. DNA of the CDR3: TGTGCCAGCAGGAAAAGTGACTCCTACAATGAGCAGTTCTTC.

This clonotype turned up a few times. This chain links TRBV20-1 with TRBJ2-5, with D tentatively TRBD2 (5 bases). The CDR3 has 18 residues. V was trimmed by 0 bases and J by 7 bases, leaving 27 bases between them. Germline V gene sequence: CDR1 DFQATT, CDR2 SNEGSKA (reference sequence). CDR3 bases: TGCAGTGCTAGAGACCCGGCCCCGGTGTCTAGCTGGGTGTCGACCCAGTACTTC. Its translation: CSARDPAPVSSWVSTQYF.

In this sample, this clonotype turned up many times. J is TRBJ1-1 and V is TRBV28; TRBD1 matches 9 bases. Germline V gene lookup returns CDR1 MDHEN and CDR2 SYDVKM. The CDR3 covers 14 residues. After removal of 6 bases from V and 4 bases from J, the junction contained 6 bases not matched to a gene. The CDR3 DNA is TGTGCCAGCAGCAGGACAGGGGTCGTCACTGAAGCTTTCTTT. Its translation: CASSRTGVVTEAFF.

This clonotype has only a few counts. The J gene is TRBJ1-4, the V gene TRBV20-1; D gene unclear. This CDR3 spans 13 amino acids. In germline, CDR1 is DFQATT, CDR2 SNEGSKA (reference sequence). V was shortened by 6 bases and J by 4 bases, with 12 bases between the two germline ends. The chain's CDR3 is CSAPTGGNEKLFF. The CDR3 DNA sequence: TGCAGTGCGCCAACTGGCGGTAATGAAAAACTGTTTTTT.

CDR3 in DNA: TGCAGTGTCCCCTCGAGGGGGGAGCTGTTTTTT. Its protein product is CSVPSRGELFF. This chain uses TRBV20-1 with TRBJ2-2, with D uncertain. Between the trimmed V and J ends, which lost 7 bases and 8 bases, there was a span of 11 bases. Germline CDR1 is DFQATT and CDR2 is SNEGSKA (reference sequence). The CDR3 sequence is 11 residues long.

The chain employs TRBV29-1 and TRBJ2-3, with 7 bases that match TRBD2. J lost 1 base, V lost 6 bases, and 7 bases had no gene match. Germline V gene data show CDR1 as SQVTM and CDR2 as ANQGSEA. This CDR3 is built from 14 residues. The CDR3 region has the DNA TGCAGCGTCTGGGGAGGGGTGGGCACAGATACGCAGTATTTT. Translating it yields CSVWGGVGTDTQYF.

This clonotype appeared many times. The CDR3 region has the DNA TGTGCCAGCAGTGACGGAAGGGGGATAGCCGATACGCAGTATTTT. It codes for CASSDGRGIADTQYF. V usage is TRBV2 and J usage is TRBJ2-3, with D possibly matching TRBD1 (6 bases). Germline-derived CDR1 and CDR2 are SNHLY and FYNNEI. The length of the CDR3 is 15 residues. V was trimmed by 3 bases and J by 6 bases, leaving 16 bases between them.

The sample holds many counts of this clonotype. This chain joins TRBV6-1 and TRBJ2-7; no clear D gene. The CDR3 is made up of 15 amino acids. Germline V gives CDR1 MNHNS, CDR2 SASEGT. With 4 bases removed from V and 0 bases from J, the gap between germline ends came to 13 bases. The CDR3 sequence is CASSGSRTDSYEQYF. The CDR3 DNA follows: TGTGCCAGCAGTGGGAGTAGGACGGACTCCTACGAGCAGTACTTC.

Many counts were recorded for this clonotype. The chain carries TRBV6-5 and TRBJ1-2; 8 bases align to TRBD1. CDR3 size: 14 residues. Trimming cost V 3 bases and J 4 bases; bases outside gene matches: 4. Germline V lookup: CDR1 MNHEY, CDR2 SVGAGI. This CDR3 reads CASSYAGGIYGYTF. The CDR3 coding sequence is TGTGCCAGCAGTTATGCAGGGGGCATCTATGGCTACACCTTC.

V is TRBV7-8 and J is TRBJ2-2; D is perhaps TRBD2 (5 bases). The CDR3 contains 15 residues. Germline V gives CDR1 SGHVS, CDR2 FQNEAQ. V lost 1 base and J lost 5, with 11 bases in between. As DNA, the CDR3 is TGTGCCAGCAGCTTAGTCCTAGCTCGGACCGGGGAGCTGTTTTTT. Translation: CASSLVLARTGELFF.